This T cell receptor (beta chain) is drawn from a study of blood T cell repertoires in COVID-19. About the research overall: Acute-phase and convalescent COVID-19 samples originated in the United States, Italy and Spain. T cells, B-cell-depleted T cells, or PBMCs provided the cDNA or gDNA that served as material.

Methods used by the authors: Researchers report that nucleated cell counts were estimated from reference gene primer amplification. TCRdb's copy holds only in-frame clones and misses some; the assay was immunoSEQ multiplex PCR. V and J calls and clone size follow that table, whereas D and trimming were derived from the DNA. Seen here are around 200,000 clones, roughly 85% observed once, and the top ten hold roughly 3.5%. The germline V gene encodes CDR1 SNHLY and CDR2 FYNNEI. Trimming took off 7 bases at V and 4 bases at J, with 8 bases between the two ends. The CDR3 is 13 residues long. The sequence derives from a man in his 60s with acute or convalescent COVID-19. This chain uses TRBV2 with TRBJ1-6; D is ambiguous. Sequencing was done on a sample of peripheral blood. As DNA, the CDR3 is TGTGCCAGCAAGAAACAGTATAATTCACCCCTCCACTTT. Residues: CASKKQYNSPLHF.